This T cell receptor (beta chain) was documented in a study of cytomegalovirus exposure and HLA in healthy donors. Across the whole study: Previous work identified 120 million or so unique TCR beta sequences from roughly 170 million T cells. General study results and limits: In all likelihood, a cluster of highly shared sequence variants was a sequencing artifact.

The PCR was carried out with 60 Vbeta primers and 13 Jbeta primers. Source study methods: The count from a later analysis was 79 million or so unique TCR beta chains, around 11 million of them shared. The repertoire was sequenced with immunoSEQ multiplex PCR; TCRdb's copy has only in-frame clones and lacks some. That table furnishes V, J and clone size, whereas the DNA furnished D and trimming. The sample has approximately 120,000 clones; approximately 79% are singletons. A word on this clone: Its target is not known.

CDR1 is MNHEY and CDR2 is SMNVEV in the germline V gene (reference sequence). This CDR3 comprises 14 residues. The V and J ends lost 11 bases and 1 base, in that order; junction bases with no gene match: 8. The clonotype was recovered from a young man in good health and CMV-seronegative. The V gene is TRBV27, the J gene TRBJ1-1; 9 nucleotides align to TRBD1. The sequencing input was PBMCs. CDR3 DNA sequence: TGTGCCCTCGCCCCGGACAGGGGGAACACTGAAGCTTTCTTT. It translates to CALAPDRGNTEAFF.